This TCR beta chain was identified during a study of monozygotic twins with inflammatory bowel disease. TCRdb reanalyzed the 5' RACE reads, giving one entry per CDR3 protein sequence and no DNA. This sample's table reports a few hundred thousand distinct CDR3 sequences. Germline V lookup: CDR1 SGHTA, CDR2 FQGTGA. The CDR3 runs to 15 residues. The specimen was blood. The chain combines TRBV7-3 with TRBJ2-3; TCRdb designates TRBD2, a call that cannot be tested without DNA. The sequence was collected from a human donor with ulcerative colitis or Crohn's disease, or a healthy co-twin of an affected twin (not recorded which). The CDR3 sequence is CASSPSGVSTPTQYF.